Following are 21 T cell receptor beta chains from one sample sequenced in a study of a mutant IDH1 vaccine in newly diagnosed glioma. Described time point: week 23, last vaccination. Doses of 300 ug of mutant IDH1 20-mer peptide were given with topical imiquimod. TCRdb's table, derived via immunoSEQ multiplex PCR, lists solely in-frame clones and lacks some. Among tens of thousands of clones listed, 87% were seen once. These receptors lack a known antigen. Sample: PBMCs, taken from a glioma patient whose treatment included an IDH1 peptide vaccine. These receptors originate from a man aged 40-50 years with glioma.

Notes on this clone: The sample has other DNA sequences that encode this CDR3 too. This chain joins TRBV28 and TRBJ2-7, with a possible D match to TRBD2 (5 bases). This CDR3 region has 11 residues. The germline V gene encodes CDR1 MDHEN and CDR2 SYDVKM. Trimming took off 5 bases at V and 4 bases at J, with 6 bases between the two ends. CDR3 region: CASSLAYEQYF. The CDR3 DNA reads TGTGCCAGCAGTCTAGCTTACGAGCAGTACTTC.

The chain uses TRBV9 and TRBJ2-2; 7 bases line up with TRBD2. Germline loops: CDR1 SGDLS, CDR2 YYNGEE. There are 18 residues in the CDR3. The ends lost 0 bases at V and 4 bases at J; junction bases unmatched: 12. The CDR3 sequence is CASSVEAGRGGSTGELFF. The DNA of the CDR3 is TGTGCCAGCAGCGTAGAGGCAGGGAGGGGTGGTAGCACCGGGGAGCTGTTTTTT.

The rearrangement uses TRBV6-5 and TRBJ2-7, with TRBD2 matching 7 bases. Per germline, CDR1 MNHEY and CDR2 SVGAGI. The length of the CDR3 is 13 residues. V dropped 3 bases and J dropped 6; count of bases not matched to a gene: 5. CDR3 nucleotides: TGTGCCAGCAGTTATAATACGGGAGGCGAGCAGTACTTC. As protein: CASSYNTGGEQYF.

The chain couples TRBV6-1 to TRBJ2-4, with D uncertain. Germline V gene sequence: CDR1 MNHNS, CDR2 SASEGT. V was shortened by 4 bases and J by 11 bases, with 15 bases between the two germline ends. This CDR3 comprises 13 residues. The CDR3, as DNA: TGTGCCAGCAGTGGGGCTGACCCGAAACTTCAGTACTTC. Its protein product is CASSGADPKLQYF.

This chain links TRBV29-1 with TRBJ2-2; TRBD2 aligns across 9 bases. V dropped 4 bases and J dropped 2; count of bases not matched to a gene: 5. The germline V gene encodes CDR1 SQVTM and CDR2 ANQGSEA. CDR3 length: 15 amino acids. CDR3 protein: CSVAPSGTNTGELFF. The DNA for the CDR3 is TGCAGCGTTGCCCCTAGCGGGACAAACACCGGGGAGCTGTTTTTT.

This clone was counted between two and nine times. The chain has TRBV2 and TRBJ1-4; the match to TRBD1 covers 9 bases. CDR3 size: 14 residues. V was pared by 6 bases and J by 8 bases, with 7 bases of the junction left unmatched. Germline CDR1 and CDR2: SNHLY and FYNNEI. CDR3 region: CASRRDREGEKLFF. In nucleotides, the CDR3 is TGTGCCAGCAGACGGGACAGGGAAGGGGAAAAACTGTTTTTT.

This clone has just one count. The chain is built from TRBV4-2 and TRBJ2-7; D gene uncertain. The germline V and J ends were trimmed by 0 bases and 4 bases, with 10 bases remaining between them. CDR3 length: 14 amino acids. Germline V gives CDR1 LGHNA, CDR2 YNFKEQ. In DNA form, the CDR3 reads TGTGCCAGCAGCCAAGATTTGTCTGCTTACGAGCAGTACTTC. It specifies CASSQDLSAYEQYF.

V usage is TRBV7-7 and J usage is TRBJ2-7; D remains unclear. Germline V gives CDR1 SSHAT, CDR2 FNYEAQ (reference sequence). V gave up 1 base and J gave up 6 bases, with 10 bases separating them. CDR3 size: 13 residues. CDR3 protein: CASSLGPFFEQYF. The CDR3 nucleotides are TGTGCCAGCAGCTTAGGGCCATTCTTCGAGCAGTACTTC.

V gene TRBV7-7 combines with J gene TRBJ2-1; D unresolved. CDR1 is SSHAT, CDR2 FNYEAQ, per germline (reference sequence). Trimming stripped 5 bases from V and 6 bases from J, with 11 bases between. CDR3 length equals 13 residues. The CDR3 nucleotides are TGTGCCAGCAGCCCGATCCTGTCCAATGAGCAGTTCTTC. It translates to CASSPILSNEQFF.

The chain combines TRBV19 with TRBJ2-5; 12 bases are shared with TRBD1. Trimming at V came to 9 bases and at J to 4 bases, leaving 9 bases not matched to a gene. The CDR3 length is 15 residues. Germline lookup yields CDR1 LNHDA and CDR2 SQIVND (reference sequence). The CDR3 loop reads CARTTRDRGRETQYF. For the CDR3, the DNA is TGTGCCAGGACTACTCGGGACAGGGGGCGAGAGACCCAGTACTTC.

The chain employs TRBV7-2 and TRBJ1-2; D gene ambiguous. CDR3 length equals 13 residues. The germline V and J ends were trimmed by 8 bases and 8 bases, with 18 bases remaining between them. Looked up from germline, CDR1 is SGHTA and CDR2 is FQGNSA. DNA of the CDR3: TGTGCCAGCGGTTTACAAAACCTGGGAGGCTACACCTTC. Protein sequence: CASGLQNLGGYTF.

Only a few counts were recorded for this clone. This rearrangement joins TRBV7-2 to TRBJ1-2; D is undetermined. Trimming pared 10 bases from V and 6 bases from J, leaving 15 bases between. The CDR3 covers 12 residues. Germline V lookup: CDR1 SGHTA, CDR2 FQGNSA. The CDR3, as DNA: TGTGCCATCAAGCTTTGGAGGGATGGCTACACCTTC. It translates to CAIKLWRDGYTF.

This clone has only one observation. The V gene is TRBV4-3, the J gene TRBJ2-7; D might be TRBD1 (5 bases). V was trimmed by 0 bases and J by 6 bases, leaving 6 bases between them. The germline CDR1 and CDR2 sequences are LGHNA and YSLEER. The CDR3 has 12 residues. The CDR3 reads CASSQDRGEQYF. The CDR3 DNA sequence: TGCGCCAGCAGCCAAGATAGGGGCGAGCAGTACTTC.

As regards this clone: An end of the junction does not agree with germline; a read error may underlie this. DNA of the CDR3: TGTGCCAGCAGTGAAATGGCAGCCCCGTCGAGAGGTTTT. It is translated as CASSEMAAPSRGF. The gene calls are TRBV2 and TRBJ1-3; no clear D gene. The length of the CDR3 is 13 residues. In germline, CDR1 is SNHLY, CDR2 FYNNEI.

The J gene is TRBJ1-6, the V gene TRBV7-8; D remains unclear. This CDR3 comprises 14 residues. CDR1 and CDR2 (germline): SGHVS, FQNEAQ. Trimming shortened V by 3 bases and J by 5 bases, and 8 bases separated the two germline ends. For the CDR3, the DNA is TGTGCCAGCAGCTTGGTAGGGAATAATTCACCCCTCCACTTT. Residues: CASSLVGNNSPLHF.

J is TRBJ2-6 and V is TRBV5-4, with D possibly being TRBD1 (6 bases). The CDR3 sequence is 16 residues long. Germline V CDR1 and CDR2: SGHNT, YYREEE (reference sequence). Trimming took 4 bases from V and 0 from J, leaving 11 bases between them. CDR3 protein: CASSVGQSSGANVLTF. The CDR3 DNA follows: TGTGCCAGCAGCGTGGGACAAAGCTCTGGGGCCAACGTCCTGACTTTC.

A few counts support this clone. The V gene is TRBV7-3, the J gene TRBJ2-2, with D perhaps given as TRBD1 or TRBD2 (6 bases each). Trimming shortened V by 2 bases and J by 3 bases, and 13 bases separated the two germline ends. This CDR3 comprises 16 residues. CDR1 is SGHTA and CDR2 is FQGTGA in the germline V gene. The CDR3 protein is CASSLSGGRDTGELFF. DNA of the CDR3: TGTGCCAGCAGCTTATCTGGGGGGCGCGACACCGGGGAGCTGTTTTTT. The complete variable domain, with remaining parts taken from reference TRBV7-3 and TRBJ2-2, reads GAGVSQTPSNKVTEKGKYVELRCDPISGHTALYWYRQSLGQGPEFLIYFQGTGAADDSGLPNDRFFAVRPEGSVSTLKIQRTERGDSAVYLCASSLSGGRDTGELFFGEGSRLTVL.

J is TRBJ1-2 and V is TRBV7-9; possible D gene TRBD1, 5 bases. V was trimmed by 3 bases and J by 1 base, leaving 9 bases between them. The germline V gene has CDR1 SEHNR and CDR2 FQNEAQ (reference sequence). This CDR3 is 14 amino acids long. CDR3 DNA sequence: TGTGCCAGCAGCTTTCAGGGCCTTAACTATGGCTACACCTTC. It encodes CASSFQGLNYGYTF.

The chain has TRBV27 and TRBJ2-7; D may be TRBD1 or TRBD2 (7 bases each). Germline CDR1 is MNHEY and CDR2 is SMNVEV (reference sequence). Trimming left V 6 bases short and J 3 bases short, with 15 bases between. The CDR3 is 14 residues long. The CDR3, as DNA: TGTGCCAGCAGGCAGGGGGGGAGGGTCTACGAGCAGTACTTC. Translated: CASRQGGRVYEQYF.

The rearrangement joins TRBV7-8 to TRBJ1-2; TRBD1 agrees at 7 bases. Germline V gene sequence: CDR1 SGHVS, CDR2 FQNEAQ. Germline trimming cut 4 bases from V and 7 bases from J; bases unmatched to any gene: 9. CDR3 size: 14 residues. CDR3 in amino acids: CASSSTGVRGGYTF. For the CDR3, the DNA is TGTGCCAGCAGCTCTACAGGGGTTCGCGGTGGCTACACCTTC.

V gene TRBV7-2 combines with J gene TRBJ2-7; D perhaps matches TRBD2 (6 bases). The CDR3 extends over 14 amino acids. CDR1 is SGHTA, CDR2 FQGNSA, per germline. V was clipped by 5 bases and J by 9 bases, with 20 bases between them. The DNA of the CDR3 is TGTGCCAGCAGCCCTAGTCCGACTAGGCGGGGGCAGTACTTC. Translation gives CASSPSPTRRGQYF.